The 17 T cell receptor beta chains below were found in one sample sequenced in a study of high-grade serous ovarian cancer treatment subgroups (dated by TCRdb to the early 2020s). The library was obtained by the immunoSEQ multiplex PCR assay. The source is immuneACCESS, and TCRdb retained only in-frame sequences with V and J called. Part of the clones is not carried over; for the studies checked, unresolved V genes explain less than half of this, and the remainder is unexplained. The sample data list thousands of clones, and 75% to 85% of these were observed just once. The top ten clones comprise under 7% of the sample. Tumor samples were obtained before definitive surgery or chemotherapy. Sample: tumor tissue. The receptor set was obtained from a human donor with high-grade serous ovarian cancer.

This chain connects TRBV30 to TRBJ2-2, with TRBD2 matching 16 bases. The CDR3 totals 19 residues. Per germline, CDR1 GTSNPN and CDR2 SVGIG (reference sequence). V was pared by 2 bases and J by 4 bases, with 10 bases of the junction left unmatched. CDR3 DNA sequence: TGTGCCTGGAGTTTCGGGGGACTAGCGGGGGGGTTTGTCACCGGGGAGCTGTTTTTT. It specifies CAWSFGGLAGGFVTGELFF. Filled out from reference TRBV30 and TRBJ2-2, the complete variable domain reads SQTIHQWPATLVQPVGSPLSLECTVEGTSNPNLYWYRQAAGRGLQLLFYSVGIGQISSEVPQNLSASRPQDRQFILSSKKLLLSDSGFYLCAWSFGGLAGGFVTGELFFGEGSRLTVL.

The V call is TRBV5-1, the J call TRBJ2-2; D is uncertain. V was shortened by 0 bases and J by 6 bases, with 15 bases between the two germline ends. The CDR3 totals 16 residues. Germline V CDR1 and CDR2: SGHRS, YFSETQ. This CDR3 reads CASSLAGSIRAGELFF. In nucleotides, the CDR3 is TGCGCCAGCAGCTTGGCCGGAAGTATAAGGGCCGGGGAGCTGTTTTTT.

The chain combines TRBV7-9 with TRBJ1-1; 8 bases map to TRBD1. The length of the CDR3 is 15 residues. Germline V CDR1 and CDR2: SEHNR, FQNEAQ (reference sequence). Trimming removed 7 bases from V and 3 bases from J; junction bases left unmatched: 10. CDR3 DNA: TGTGCCAGCATTCTCCAGGGGGCAGGGGACACTGAAGCTTTCTTT. Amino acid sequence: CASILQGAGDTEAFF.

The V and J genes are TRBV30 and TRBJ2-7; the match to TRBD1 covers 8 bases. V was clipped by 5 bases and J by 3 bases; unmatched bases: 3. Germline values: CDR1 GTSNPN, CDR2 SVGIG (reference sequence). The CDR3 extends over 12 amino acids. The CDR3 loop reads CAWDRGGYEQYF. CDR3 DNA: TGTGCCTGGGACAGGGGTGGCTACGAGCAGTACTTC.

The count of this clone is one. The gene calls are TRBV5-4 and TRBJ2-7; D call uncertain. Trimming cost V 3 bases and J 3 bases, with 7 bases left between them. In germline, CDR1 is SGHNT, CDR2 YYREEE (reference sequence). CDR3 length equals 12 residues. The CDR3 sequence: CASSSESYEQYF. Written as DNA, the CDR3 is TGTGCCAGCAGCTCAGAGAGCTACGAGCAGTACTTC.

The CDR3: CASSQDRGETQYF. DNA of the CDR3: TGTGCCAGCAGCCAAGACAGGGGTGAGACCCAGTACTTC. The chain employs TRBV16 and TRBJ2-5; 8 bases line up with TRBD1. Germline CDR1 is KGHSY and CDR2 is FQNENV. V lost 2 bases, J lost 5 bases, and 1 base stayed unmatched. CDR3 length: 13 residues. The full variable domain, with the rest looked up from reference TRBV16 and TRBJ2-5, is GEEVAQTPKHLVRGEGQKAKLYCAPIKGHSYVFWYQQVLKNEFKFLISFQNENVFDETGMPKERFSAKCLPNSPCSLEIQATKLEDSAVYFCASSQDRGETQYFGPGTRLLVL.

The rearrangement links TRBV5-1 to TRBJ1-2; perhaps TRBD1 as D (6 bases). The CDR3 length is 13 residues. The V end was cut by 1 base, the J end by 9 bases, with 13 bases between. Germline loops: CDR1 SGHRS, CDR2 YFSETQ. The CDR3 reads CASSLLQGYSYTF. The CDR3, as DNA: TGCGCCAGCAGCTTGTTACAGGGTTATAGCTACACCTTC.

The V call is TRBV28, the J call TRBJ1-2; 11 nucleotides line up with TRBD1. Germline CDR1 reads MDHEN; CDR2 reads SYDVKM. The CDR3 covers 17 residues. The V and J ends lost 6 bases and 1 base, in that order; junction bases with no gene match: 10. Written as DNA, the CDR3 is TGTGCCAGCAGCACCCGGGACAGGGGGATCTATAACTATGGCTACACCTTC. Protein product: CASSTRDRGIYNYGYTF.

The chain carries TRBV2 and TRBJ2-3; TRBD2 matches at 13 bases. This CDR3 is built from 15 residues. Germline-derived CDR1 and CDR2 are SNHLY and FYNNEI. The V and J ends lost 10 bases and 1 base, in that order; junction bases with no gene match: 5. The CDR3 here is CAITSGGAGTDTQYF. CDR3 coding DNA: TGTGCCATTACTAGCGGGGGGGCCGGCACAGATACGCAGTATTTT.

CDR3 in amino acids: CASSESKLYPRTENNSPLHF. Here the CDR3 DNA reads TGCGCCAGCAGTGAGTCGAAACTCTACCCTCGGACAGAGAATAATTCACCCCTCCACTTT. This sequence joins TRBV10-1 and TRBJ1-6; tentative D call: TRBD1 (6 bases). V lost 0 bases to trimming and J lost 5 bases, with 23 bases between them. The CDR3 length is 20 residues. CDR1 is WNHNN, CDR2 SYGVQD, per germline (reference sequence).

This clone was seen a handful of times. V usage is TRBV7-9 and J usage is TRBJ1-1; D is undetermined. The CDR3 loop spans 14 amino acids. Germline lookup yields CDR1 SEHNR and CDR2 FQNEAQ (reference sequence). Trimming removed 5 bases from V and 4 bases from J, with 14 bases in between. CDR3 amino acids: CASSPPQRSTEAFF. The CDR3 coding sequence is TGTGCCAGCAGCCCGCCGCAGAGGAGCACTGAAGCTTTCTTT.

This clone was detected only a few times. V gene TRBV7-9 combines with J gene TRBJ2-7; D is possibly TRBD2 (6 bases). This CDR3 region has 14 residues. From germline, CDR1 is SEHNR and CDR2 FQNEAQ (reference sequence). Trimming pared 5 bases from V and 7 bases from J, leaving 18 bases between. The DNA of the CDR3 is TGTGCCAGCAGCCGCCGGGACGGGGGAGGAGAGCAGTACTTC. This translates into CASSRRDGGGEQYF.

This sequence joins TRBV9 and TRBJ1-5, with 7 bases that match TRBD1. Germline lookup yields CDR1 SGDLS and CDR2 YYNGEE. The trim removed 3 bases at V and 9 bases at J, leaving 9 bases unmatched. This CDR3 spans 14 amino acids. Written as DNA, the CDR3 is TGTGCCAGCAGCGGCAGGGACAGCTCCGGGCCCCAGCATTTT. It is translated as CASSGRDSSGPQHF.

The V call is TRBV5-1, the J call TRBJ2-1, with D tentatively TRBD2 (6 bases). Trimming shortened V by 4 bases and J by 0 bases, and 11 bases separated the two germline ends. The CDR3 runs 15 residues. Germline V lookup: CDR1 SGHRS, CDR2 YFSETQ. The CDR3 protein is CASSPGLSSYNEQFF. Here the CDR3 DNA reads TGCGCCAGCAGCCCGGGACTTAGCTCCTACAATGAGCAGTTCTTC.

This clone is a singleton in its sample. The chain combines TRBV7-9 with TRBJ2-3, with a tentative D call TRBD1 (6 bases). From germline, CDR1 is SEHNR and CDR2 FQNEAQ (reference sequence). The CDR3 totals 15 residues. V was trimmed by 2 bases and J by 0 bases, leaving 9 bases between them. The CDR3 region has the DNA TGTGCCAGCAGCTTAATTCAGGGGAGCACAGATACGCAGTATTTT. This translates into CASSLIQGSTDTQYF.

CDR3 sequence: CAAAGSPGYEQYF. Written as DNA, the CDR3 is TGTGCCGCCGCGGGGTCCCCCGGCTACGAGCAGTACTTC. The chain couples TRBV6-1 to TRBJ2-7; a possible D gene is TRBD2 (6 bases). The V gene's germline CDR1 is MNHNS and CDR2 SASEGT. V lost 11 bases, J lost 3 bases, and 17 bases lay in between. The CDR3 spans 13 residues.

The CDR3 region has the DNA TGCGCCAGCAGCCTGGGAAGGCTGAGTGAGCAGTTCTTC. It translates to CASSLGRLSEQFF. The genes are TRBV4-1 and TRBJ2-1; D is uncertain. Germline V gene lookup returns CDR1 MGHRA and CDR2 YSYEKL. Trimming cost V 4 bases and J 9 bases, with 13 bases left between them. The CDR3 contains 13 residues.